This TCR beta chain originates from a study of CD8+ T cells in alopecia areata. RNA extraction and reverse transcription yielded cDNA as sequencing template. TCRdb's copy holds only in-frame clones and misses some; the assay was immunoSEQ multiplex PCR. The table shows 100,000 to 150,000 clones, with about 50% occurring only once. Source material: NKG2D-low CD8+ T cells sorted from blood. The sequence derives from a human donor with alopecia areata.

The CDR3 loop reads CASSQDLYSTDTQYF. The DNA for the CDR3 is TGCGCCAGCAGCCAAGATCTCTACAGCACAGATACGCAGTATTTT. V gene TRBV4-3 combines with J gene TRBJ2-3; D gene ambiguous. The CDR3 totals 15 residues. Germline V gene data show CDR1 as LGHNA and CDR2 as YSLEER. Trimming removed 0 bases at V and 0 bases at J, with 7 bases between.